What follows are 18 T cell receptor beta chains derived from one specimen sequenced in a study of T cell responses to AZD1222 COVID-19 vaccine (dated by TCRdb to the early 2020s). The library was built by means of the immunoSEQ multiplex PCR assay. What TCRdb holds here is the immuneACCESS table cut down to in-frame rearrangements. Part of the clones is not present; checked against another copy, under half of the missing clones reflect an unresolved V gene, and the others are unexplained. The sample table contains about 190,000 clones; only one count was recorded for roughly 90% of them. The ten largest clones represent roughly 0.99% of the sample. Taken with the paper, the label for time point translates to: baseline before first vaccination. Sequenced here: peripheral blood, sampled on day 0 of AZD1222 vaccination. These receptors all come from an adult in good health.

The CDR3 here is CASEGQKDSNQPQHF. For the CDR3, the DNA is TGTGCCAGCGAGGGACAGAAAGATAGCAATCAGCCCCAGCATTTT. The V and J genes are TRBV28 and TRBJ1-5; TRBD1 agrees at 7 bases. The CDR3 runs 15 residues. V shed 8 bases, J shed 0 bases, and the junction held 7 bases outside the gene matches. CDR1 is MDHEN and CDR2 is SYDVKM in the germline V gene.

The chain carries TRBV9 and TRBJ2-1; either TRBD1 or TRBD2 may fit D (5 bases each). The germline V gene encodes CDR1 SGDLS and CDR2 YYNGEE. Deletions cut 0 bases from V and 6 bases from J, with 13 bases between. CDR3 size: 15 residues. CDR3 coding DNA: TGTGCCAGCAGCGTAGCCGGGGCTAGCTTCAATGAGCAGTTCTTC. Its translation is CASSVAGASFNEQFF.

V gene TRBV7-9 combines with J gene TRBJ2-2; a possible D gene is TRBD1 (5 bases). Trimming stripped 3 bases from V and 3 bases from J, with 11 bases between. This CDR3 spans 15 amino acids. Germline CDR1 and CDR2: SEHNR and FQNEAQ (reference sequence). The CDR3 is CASSFRGRDTGELFF. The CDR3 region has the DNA TGTGCCAGCAGCTTTCGCGGCAGGGACACCGGGGAGCTGTTTTTT.

The CDR3 sequence is CASSSWAGGRPSYGYTF. The CDR3 DNA reads as TGTGCCAGCAGCTCCTGGGCCGGGGGGCGGCCGAGCTATGGCTACACCTTC. This sequence joins TRBV5-4 and TRBJ1-2; possibly TRBD1 for D (6 bases). The CDR3 loop spans 17 amino acids. V was shortened by 3 bases and J by 4 bases, with 22 bases between the two germline ends. CDR1 and CDR2 (germline): SGHNT, YYREEE (reference sequence). Complete variable domain (other parts from reference TRBV5-4 and TRBJ1-2): ETGVTQSPTHLIKTRGQQVTLRCSSQSGHNTVSWYQQALGQGPQFIFQYYREEENGRGNFPPRFSGLQFPNYSSELNVNALELDDSALYLCASSSWAGGRPSYGYTFGSGTRLTVV.

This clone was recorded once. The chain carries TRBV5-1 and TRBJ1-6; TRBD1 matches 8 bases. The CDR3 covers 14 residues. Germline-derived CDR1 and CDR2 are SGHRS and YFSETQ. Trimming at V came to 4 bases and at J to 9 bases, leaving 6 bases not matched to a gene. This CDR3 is CASSPDRVGSPLHF. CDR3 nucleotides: TGCGCCAGCAGCCCGGACAGGGTGGGTTCACCCCTCCACTTT.

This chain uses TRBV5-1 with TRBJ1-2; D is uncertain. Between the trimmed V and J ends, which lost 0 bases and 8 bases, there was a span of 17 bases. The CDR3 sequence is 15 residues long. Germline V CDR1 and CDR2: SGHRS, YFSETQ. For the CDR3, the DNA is TGCGCCAGCAGCTTGGACGGACGGGCCCAAGGGGGCTACACCTTC. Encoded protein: CASSLDGRAQGGYTF.

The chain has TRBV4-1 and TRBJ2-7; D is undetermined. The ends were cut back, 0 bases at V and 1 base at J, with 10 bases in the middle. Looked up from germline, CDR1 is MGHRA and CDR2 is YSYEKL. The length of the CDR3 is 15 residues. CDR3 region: CASSQDYWVSYEQYF. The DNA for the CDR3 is TGCGCCAGCAGCCAAGATTATTGGGTTTCCTACGAGCAGTACTTC.

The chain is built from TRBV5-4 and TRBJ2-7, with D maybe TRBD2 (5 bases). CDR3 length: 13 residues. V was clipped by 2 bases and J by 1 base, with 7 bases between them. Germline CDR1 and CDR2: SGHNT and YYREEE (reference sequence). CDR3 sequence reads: CASSFGNSYEQYF. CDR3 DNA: TGTGCCAGCAGCTTCGGGAATTCCTACGAGCAGTACTTC.

DNA of the CDR3: TGTGCCAGCAGCCGGAATGGGGCGGGAGTGGGGCCAGATACGCAGTATTTT. It is translated as CASSRNGAGVGPDTQYF. This chain links TRBV3-1 (or the pseudogene TRBV3-2) with TRBJ2-3; TRBD2 agrees at 7 bases. This CDR3 is 17 amino acids long. Trimming took 4 bases from V and 4 from J; bases not matched to a gene: 14. Germline CDR1 is LGHDT and CDR2 is YNNKEL (reference sequence).

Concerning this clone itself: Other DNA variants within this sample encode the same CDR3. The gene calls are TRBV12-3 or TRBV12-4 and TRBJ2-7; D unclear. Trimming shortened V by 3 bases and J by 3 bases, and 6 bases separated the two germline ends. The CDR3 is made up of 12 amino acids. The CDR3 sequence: CASSLSFYEQYF. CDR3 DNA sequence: TGTGCCAGCAGTTTGTCGTTCTACGAGCAGTACTTC.

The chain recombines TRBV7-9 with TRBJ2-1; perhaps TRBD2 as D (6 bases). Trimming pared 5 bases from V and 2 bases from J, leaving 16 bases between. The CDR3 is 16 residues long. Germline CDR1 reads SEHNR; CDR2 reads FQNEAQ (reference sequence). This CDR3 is CASSDRLVTTYNEQFF. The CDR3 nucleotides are TGTGCCAGCAGCGACCGACTAGTAACTACCTACAATGAGCAGTTCTTC.

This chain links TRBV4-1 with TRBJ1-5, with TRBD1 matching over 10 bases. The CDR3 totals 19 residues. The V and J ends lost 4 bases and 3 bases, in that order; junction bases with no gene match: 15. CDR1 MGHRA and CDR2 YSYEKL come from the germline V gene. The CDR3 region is CASSREWLTTGGHNQPQHF. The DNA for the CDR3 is TGCGCCAGCAGCCGAGAGTGGCTAACGACAGGGGGCCACAATCAGCCCCAGCATTTT.

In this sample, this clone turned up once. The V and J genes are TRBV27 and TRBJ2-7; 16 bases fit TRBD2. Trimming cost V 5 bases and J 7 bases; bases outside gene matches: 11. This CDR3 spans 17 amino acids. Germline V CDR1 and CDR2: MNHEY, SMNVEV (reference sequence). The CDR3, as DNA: TGTGCCAGCAGTCCCCCGGGACTAGCGGGAGGGCCCCGGGAGCAGTACTTC. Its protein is CASSPPGLAGGPREQYF.

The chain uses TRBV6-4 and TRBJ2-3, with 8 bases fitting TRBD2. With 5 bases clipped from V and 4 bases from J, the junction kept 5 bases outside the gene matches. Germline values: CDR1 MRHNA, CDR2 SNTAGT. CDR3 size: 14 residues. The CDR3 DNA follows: TGTGCCAGCAGTATCCGGGAGGGCCCAGATACGCAGTATTTT. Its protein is CASSIREGPDTQYF.

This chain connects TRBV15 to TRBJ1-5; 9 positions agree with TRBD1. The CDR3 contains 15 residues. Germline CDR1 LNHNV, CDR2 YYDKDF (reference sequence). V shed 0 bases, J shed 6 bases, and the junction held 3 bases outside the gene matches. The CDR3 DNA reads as TGTGCCACCAGCAGAGATGGGACAGGGACTCAGCCCCAGCATTTT. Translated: CATSRDGTGTQPQHF.

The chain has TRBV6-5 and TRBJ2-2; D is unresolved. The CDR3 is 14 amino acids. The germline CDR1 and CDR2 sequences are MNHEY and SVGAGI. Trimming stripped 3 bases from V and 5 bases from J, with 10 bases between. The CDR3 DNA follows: TGTGCCAGCAGTTATTTTGTGGGAACCGGGGAGCTGTTTTTT. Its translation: CASSYFVGTGELFF.

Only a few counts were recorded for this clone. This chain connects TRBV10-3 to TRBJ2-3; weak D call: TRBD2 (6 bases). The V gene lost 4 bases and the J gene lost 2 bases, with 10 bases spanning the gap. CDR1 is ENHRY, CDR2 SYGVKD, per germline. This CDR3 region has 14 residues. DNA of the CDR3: TGTGCCATCAGTGGTACGGGGGTCACAGATACGCAGTATTTT. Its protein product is CAISGTGVTDTQYF.

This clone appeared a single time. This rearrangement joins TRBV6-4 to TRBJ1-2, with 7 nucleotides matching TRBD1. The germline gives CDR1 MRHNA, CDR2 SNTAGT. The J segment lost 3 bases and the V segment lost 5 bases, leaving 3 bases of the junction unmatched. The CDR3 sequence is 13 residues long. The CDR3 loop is CASSPGTDYGYTF. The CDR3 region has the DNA TGTGCCAGCAGTCCAGGGACAGACTATGGCTACACCTTC.